The 7 T cell receptor beta chains presented below share a single source sample, sequenced in a study of blood T cells in healthy people across ages. PCR was performed a second time for about 7 to 11 cycles using a sample-barcoded 5' primer and a J-beta primer mix. TCRdb called the 5' RACE reads again in MiXCR, with one record for every CDR3 protein. The sample holds around 800,000 distinct CDR3 sequences; approximately 24% are singletons and the top ten take less than 3.5%. This sample also appeared in a second study, on T cells of mothers and their children.

The sequenced material came from blood. These receptors all come from a boy under 18 in good health.

This clonotype was observed a few times. This chain joins TRBV10-3 and TRBJ2-5; no clear D gene. The end of the DNA aligns better with TRBJ2-1, so the J call may be wrong. The CDR3 covers 14 residues. Germline loops: CDR1 ENHRY, CDR2 SYGVKD. The CDR3 here is CAITDDIAYNEQFF. As DNA, the CDR3 is TGTGCCATCACCGATGATATAGCCTACAATGAGCAGTTCTTC.

This clonotype has at least ten counts. The chain joins TRBV2 to TRBJ1-1; D not certain. Germline CDR1 and CDR2: SNHLY and FYNNEI. V lost 6 bases to trimming and J lost 6 bases, with 14 bases between them. The CDR3 runs to 13 residues. CDR3 DNA: TGTGCCAGCAGGGCCTTATGGGATTCTGAAGCTTTCTTT. Protein sequence: CASRALWDSEAFF. The full variable domain, its missing parts supplied by reference TRBV2 and TRBJ1-1, is EPEVTQTPSHQVTQMGQEVILRCVPISNHLYFYWYRQILGQKVEFLVSFYNNEISEKSEIFDDQFSVERPDGSNFTLKIRSTKLEDSAMYFCASRALWDSEAFFGQGTRLTVV.

The CDR3 DNA is TGTGCCAGCAGTTGGGGCTTTTCTAACTATGGCTACACCTTC. Its protein is CASSWGFSNYGYTF. The chain is built from TRBV6-5 and TRBJ1-2; tentatively, D is TRBD1 (5 bases). Germline CDR1 is MNHEY and CDR2 is SVGAGI. V shed 4 bases and J shed 0 bases, with 9 bases lying between them. This CDR3 has 14 amino acids.

Concerning this clonotype: A read error may produce the germline difference seen at one junction end. The V call is TRBV5-1, the J call TRBJ2-5, with 7 bases identical to TRBD1. Germline V lookup: CDR1 SGHRS, CDR2 YFSETQ. The CDR3 contains 15 residues. The CDR3 region has the DNA TGCGCCAGCAGCCCCCCGGGACAGAGAGTCTACGAGCAGTGCTTC. Amino acids: CASSPPGQRVYEQCF.

This clonotype was counted a few times. The V gene is TRBV15, the J gene TRBJ1-3; D is ambiguous. V was trimmed by 1 base and J by 1 base, leaving 5 bases between them. The V gene's germline CDR1 is LNHNV and CDR2 YYDKDF (reference sequence). This CDR3 is 14 amino acids long. CDR3 nucleotides: TGTGCCACCAGCAGAGGAGGGTCTGGAAACACCATATATTTT. Translating it yields CATSRGGSGNTIYF.

This chain uses TRBV5-1 with TRBJ2-7; 12 bases agree with TRBD2. V was clipped by 4 bases and J by 6 bases; unmatched bases: 5. Germline loops: CDR1 SGHRS, CDR2 YFSETQ. The CDR3 totals 14 residues. CDR3 DNA sequence: TGCGCCAGCAGCACCGGACTAGCGGGGCGCGAGCAGTACTTC. Translated, it gives CASSTGLAGREQYF.

Concerning this clonotype itself: At one of its ends the junction is not consistent with the germline gene, which may arise from a read error. The chain links TRBV7-9 to TRBJ2-1; the D gene is possibly TRBD1 (6 bases). From germline, CDR1 is SEHNR and CDR2 FQNEAQ (reference sequence). This CDR3 has 13 amino acids. The CDR3 spells CAGSLVGANEQFF. The CDR3 coding sequence is TGTGCCGGCAGCTTAGTGGGGGCGAATGAGCAGTTCTTC.